This T cell receptor (beta chain) was captured in a study of blood T cells in healthy people across ages. This clonotype has more than one count but fewer than ten. Looked up from germline, CDR1 is MNHEY and CDR2 is SVGAGI. The CDR3 is 16 amino acids. V lost 4 bases to trimming and J lost 7 bases; unmatched junction nucleotides: 14. The use of a sample-barcoded 5' primer and a J-beta primer mix characterized a second PCR of roughly 7 to 11 cycles. Using its own MiXCR run on the 5' RACE reads, TCRdb lists one record per CDR3 protein. The top ten clones hold 20% to 25% of a sample with some 550,000 distinct CDR3 sequences, roughly 48% of them seen once.

The chain recombines TRBV6-5 with TRBJ1-1; 8 bases fit TRBD1. This receptor was identified in a man at least 80 years old in good health. Specimen: blood. In DNA, the CDR3 is TGTGCCAGCAGTTTCCAGGGGGCGTGGACCTGGGGTGAAGCTTTCTTT. It encodes CASSFQGAWTWGEAFF.